This TCR beta chain is from a study of CXCR3-negative and CXCR3-positive naive CD8 T cells. Overall study results and limits: With surface CD5 comparable between naive subsets, TCR strength was estimated using properties derived from the TRB CDR3. Researchers report that CXCR3-positive naive cells carry more hydrophobic TRB CDR3s than CXCR3-negative naive cells. Memory CD8+ T cell repertoires were far less diverse than both naive subsets.

The TRB cDNA libraries were prepared by 5' RACE with UMI labels. TCRdb derives one entry per CDR3 protein from the 5' RACE reads, leaving out DNA. This sample's clone table lists several thousand distinct CDR3 sequences. Naive CD8+ T cells showed a CD45RO-CCR7+CD27+CD95- phenotype. The CDR3 totals 14 residues. Germline CDR1 is SGDLS and CDR2 is YYNGEE. To note about this clonotype: Its cognate antigen is unknown.

The rearrangement links TRBV9 to TRBJ2-2. The sequenced material came from naive CXCR3- CD8+ T cells from blood. Indicated subset: CD45RO-CCR7+CD27+CD95- naive CD8+ T cells lacking CXCR3 (TNR3-). The source of this sequence is a human donor in good health. Some clones in this sample may be carry-over from other donors' samples. CDR3 sequence reads: CASSVSGNTGELFF. Full variable domain (rest looked up from reference TRBV9 and TRBJ2-2): DSGVTQTPKHLITATGQRVTLRCSPRSGDLSVYWYQQSLDQGLQFLIQYYNGEERAKGNILERFSAQQFPDLHSELNLSSLELGDSALYFCASSVSGNTGELFFGEGSRLTVL.